A selection of T cell receptor beta chains follows, all from one sample in a study of T cell repertoires in cytomegalovirus infection. One entry per CDR3 protein, called by TCRdb with MiXCR from the reads. The profile shows almost 550,000 distinct CDR3 sequences, about 17% of them singletons. The sequenced sample consisted of CD8+ T cells from PBMCs. The source is a human donor in good health (CMV status not recorded). Some clones in this sample may be carry-over from other donors' samples. Each CDR3 is given with its conserved first and last residue. A D gene is named only where the DNA matches it firmly. Not all rows give a size; the values are once, few, many and, for expanded clones, a class.

J gene	D gene	clone size	V gene	CDR3 length	CDR3 protein	CDR3 DNA
TRBJ2-3	NA	many	TRBV7-9	13	CASSLGATDTQYF	TGTGCCAGCAGCTTAGGGGCCACAGATACGCAGTATTTT
TRBJ2-6	TRBD1	NA	TRBV5-5	18	CASSLTQGQGIGANVLTF	TGTGCCAGCAGCTTGACCCAAGGACAGGGGATCGGGGCCAACGTCCTGACTTTC
TRBJ1-1	NA	NA	TRBV27	13	CASSLSGRGLAFF	TGTGCCAGCAGTTTATCAGGTCGGGGGCTAGCTTTCTTT
TRBJ2-7	NA	NA	TRBV6-6	18	CASRNAPFQGAYAYEQYF	TGTGCCAGCAGGAACGCACCCTTCCAGGGAGCCTATGCCTACGAGCAGTACTTC
TRBJ2-7	TRBD2	NA	TRBV6-5	15	CASSPQSGGYYEQYF	TGTGCCAGCAGCCCCCAGAGCGGGGGTTACTACGAGCAGTACTTC
TRBJ2-7	TRBD1	NA	TRBV6-2/TRBV6-3	12	CASGTASYEQYF	TGTGCCAGCGGGACAGCCTCCTACGAGCAGTACTTC
TRBJ1-2	NA	few	TRBV19	14	CASSVGTLYGGYTF	TGTGCCAGTAGTGTCGGGACACTCTACGGTGGCTACACCTTC
TRBJ2-1	NA	many	TRBV7-3	15	CASSSSPSEYNEQFF	TGTGCCAGCAGCTCATCCCCTAGCGAGTACAATGAGCAGTTCTTC
TRBJ1-2	TRBD1	many	TRBV7-2	15	CVSSPQGGAVYGYTF	TGTGTCAGCAGTCCCCAGGGGGGCGCCGTCTATGGCTACACCTTC
TRBJ1-1	TRBD1	few	TRBV5-5	14	CASSPTGANTEAFF	TGTGCCAGCAGCCCGACAGGGGCCAACACTGAAGCTTTCTTT
TRBJ2-5	TRBD2	NA	TRBV12-3/TRBV12-4	12	CASRGGEETQYF	TGTGCCAGCAGGGGGGGGGAAGAGACCCAGTACTTC
TRBJ2-3	NA	many	TRBV7-8	15	CASSPQETATDTQYF	TGTGCCAGCAGCCCACAGGAAACAGCCACAGATACGCAGTATTTT
TRBJ2-7	TRBD1	few	TRBV20-1	16	CSARHAGTGGSYEQYF	TGCAGTGCTAGGCACGCCGGGACAGGGGGCTCCTACGAGCAGTACTTC
TRBJ2-1	TRBD2	NA	TRBV3-1	20	CASSQEGPQEERGPNNEQFF	TGTGCCAGCAGCCAAGAAGGGCCCCAGGAGGAGCGGGGGCCCAACAATGAGCAGTTCTTC
TRBJ2-4	NA	many	TRBV2	15	CASSEAQGSQNIQYF	TGTGCCAGCAGTGAAGCGCAGGGATCCCAAAACATTCAGTACTTC